The sequence of this T cell receptor (beta chain) was determined in a study of cytomegalovirus exposure and HLA in healthy donors. Study as a whole: A prior analysis found 117 million unique TCR beta sequences from around 190 million T cells.

V shed 2 bases, J shed 5 bases, and the junction held 5 bases outside the gene matches. Looked up from germline, CDR1 is MNHNY and CDR2 is SVGAGI (reference sequence). This CDR3 has 15 amino acids. Turning to this clone: The antigen is unknown.

Study outcomes and limitations: Most CMV-associated TCR beta chains appeared HLA-restricted in a later analysis. Relative to equally common others, HLA-associated TCR beta chains showed greater clonal expansion in a later analysis.

Primers for the PCR totalled 60 Vbeta and 13 Jbeta. Profiling relied on immunoSEQ multiplex PCR, and the TCRdb table lists in-frame clones only, not all of them. The profile shows 150,000 or so clones, more than 60% of them singletons. Donors in the study were healthy people who gave bone marrow. V usage is TRBV6-6 and J usage is TRBJ1-5; 8 nucleotides agree with TRBD1. The source of this sequence is a man in his forties or fifties in good health and CMV-seropositive. Sequenced input: PBMCs. The CDR3 region is CASSYLTGGYQPQHF. The DNA of the CDR3 is TGTGCCAGCAGTTACCTCACAGGGGGTTATCAGCCCCAGCATTTT.